Presented here are 14 T cell receptor gamma chains from one specimen sequenced in a study of Vδ1+ human thymocytes. Study observations and caveats: Thymic TRG and TRD repertoires appeared highly polyclonal, with Gaussian CDR3 length distributions.

These receptors' targets are unknown. RNA was extracted from the cells and then reverse transcribed. The CDR3 regions were amplified by multiplex PCR from V-gene primers to a constant-region primer. TCRdb redid the clone calls on the multiplex PCR reads with CATT. This table has tens of thousands of gamma-chain clones, around 18% appearing once. The sample comprised Vdelta1+ gamma-delta thymocytes from the thymus. Described subset: FACS-sorted CD3+ TCRalphabeta- TCRVdelta1+ TCRVdelta2- thymocytes. These receptors came from a boy in the first two years of life who had congenital heart surgery.

The rearrangement joins TRGV8 to TRGJP2. Looked up from germline, CDR1 is VENAVY and CDR2 is YDSYNSRV. The CDR3 consists of 17 residues. V lost 3 bases to trimming and J lost 5 bases; unmatched junction nucleotides: 15. The CDR3 is CATWDGTSRGSDWIKTF. CDR3 coding DNA: TGTGCCACCTGGGATGGAACCTCCAGGGGGAGTGATTGGATCAAGACGTTT.

This clone came up a few times. The genes are TRGV4 and TRGJP2. Unmatched junction bases numbered 6, after V lost 3 bases and J lost 8 bases. This CDR3 spans 13 amino acids. Germline CDR1 and CDR2: EGSTGY and YDSYTSSV. The CDR3 DNA follows: TGTGCCACCTGGGATCTTTGCGATTGGATCAAGACGTTT. Translation: CATWDLCDWIKTF.

This clone was counted a few times. The chain combines TRGV9 with TRGJ1 or TRGJ2. J was trimmed by 5 bases and V by 2 bases; bases with no gene match: 3. The CDR3 contains 12 residues. CDR1 is GITISATS and CDR2 is ISYDGTV in the germline V gene (reference sequence). The CDR3 loop is CALWEGNYKKLF. Written as DNA, the CDR3 is TGTGCCTTGTGGGAGGGGAATTATAAGAAACTCTTT.

This chain uses TRGV4 with TRGJ1 or TRGJ2. J was trimmed by 11 bases and V by 0 bases; bases with no gene match: 10. The germline V gene encodes CDR1 EGSTGY and CDR2 YDSYTSSV. The length of the CDR3 is 13 residues. The CDR3 is CATWDGPMIEKLF. Here the CDR3 DNA reads TGTGCCACCTGGGATGGGCCGATGATCGAGAAACTCTTT.

This clone was seen a few times. This rearrangement joins TRGV9 to TRGJ1 or TRGJ2. Germline CDR1 and CDR2: GITISATS and ISYDGTV (reference sequence). J lost 7 bases, V lost 3 bases, and 6 bases had no gene match. The CDR3 loop spans 12 amino acids. The CDR3: CALWEPPYKKLF. The CDR3 DNA follows: TGTGCCTTGTGGGAGCCACCCTATAAGAAACTCTTT.

Only a few counts were recorded for this clone. The chain uses TRGV9 and TRGJP1. CDR1 and CDR2 (germline): GITISATS, ISYDGTV (reference sequence). The junction had 11 bases not matched to a gene; V was cut back by 6 bases and J by 4 bases. The CDR3 sequence is 15 residues long. The CDR3 DNA reads TGTGCCTTGTGGATACTCGTCGGCACTGGTTGGTTCAAGATATTT. Translation gives CALWILVGTGWFKIF.

This chain links TRGV9 with TRGJP2. V was clipped by 0 bases and J by 6 bases; unmatched bases: 7. CDR3 length: 15 amino acids. The germline gives CDR1 GITISATS, CDR2 ISYDGTV (reference sequence). The CDR3 reads CALWEVHPGDWIKTF. The CDR3 DNA follows: TGTGCCTTGTGGGAGGTGCACCCAGGTGATTGGATCAAGACGTTT.

Comment on this clone: The same CDR3 can be traced to other DNA sequences in this sample. V is TRGV3 and J is TRGJ1 or TRGJ2. Germline V CDR1 and CDR2: VTNTFY, YDVSTARD (reference sequence). This CDR3 has 14 amino acids. V gave up 0 bases and J gave up 7 bases; unmatched junction bases: 9. The CDR3: CATWDRRRYYKKLF. CDR3 DNA: TGTGCCACCTGGGACAGGCGAAGGTACTATAAGAAACTCTTT.

V is TRGV3 and J is TRGJ1 or TRGJ2. Germline V lookup: CDR1 VTNTFY, CDR2 YDVSTARD (reference sequence). The CDR3 runs 14 residues. Trimming cost V 2 bases and J 6 bases; bases outside gene matches: 10. The CDR3 spells CATWDTSEGYKKLF. The CDR3 DNA is TGTGCCACCTGGGACACGTCCGAGGGTTATAAGAAACTCTTT.

This clone showed up just a few times. The V call is TRGV5, the J call TRGJ1 or TRGJ2. Germline V gene lookup returns CDR1 VINAFY and CDR2 YDVSNSKD. With V trimmed by 0 bases and J by 6 bases, 8 bases remained unmatched. The CDR3 has 14 amino acids. The CDR3: CATWDRLSCYKKLF. CDR3 coding DNA: TGTGCCACCTGGGACAGGCTTTCTTGTTATAAGAAACTCTTT.

The chain joins TRGV5 to TRGJ1 or TRGJ2. This CDR3 comprises 14 residues. Unmatched junction bases numbered 7, after V lost 0 bases and J lost 5 bases. Germline values: CDR1 VINAFY, CDR2 YDVSNSKD. In DNA, the CDR3 is TGTGCCACCTGGGACAGGGGTGTTCATTATAAGAAACTCTTT. Translation: CATWDRGVHYKKLF.

The table lists this clone with a few counts. The chain carries TRGV8 and TRGJ1 or TRGJ2. CDR1 is VENAVY and CDR2 is YDSYNSRV in the germline V gene. The CDR3 loop spans 10 amino acids. The ends lost 4 bases at V and 10 bases at J; junction bases unmatched: 4. This chain's CDR3 is CATWELKKLF. Written as DNA, the CDR3 is TGTGCCACCTGGGAATTGAAGAAACTCTTT.

This clone was detected only a few times. An end of the junction does not agree with germline; a read error may underlie this. The chain joins TRGV4 to TRGJ1 or TRGJ2. The CDR3 is 14 amino acids. Germline V lookup: CDR1 EGSTGY, CDR2 YDSYTSSV. CDR3 coding DNA: TGCGCCACCTGGGACGGGCCTGGAGATTATAAGAAACTCTTT. This encodes CATWDGPGDYKKLF.

This clone showed up just once. The rearrangement links TRGV5 to TRGJ1 or TRGJ2. Germline V gene lookup returns CDR1 VINAFY and CDR2 YDVSNSKD. V trimming: 1 base; J trimming: 2 bases; junction bases outside the gene matches: 5. The CDR3 covers 14 residues. The CDR3, as DNA: TGTGCCACCTGGGACAGCTCTTATTATTATAAGAAACTCTTT. Its protein product is CATWDSSYYYKKLF.